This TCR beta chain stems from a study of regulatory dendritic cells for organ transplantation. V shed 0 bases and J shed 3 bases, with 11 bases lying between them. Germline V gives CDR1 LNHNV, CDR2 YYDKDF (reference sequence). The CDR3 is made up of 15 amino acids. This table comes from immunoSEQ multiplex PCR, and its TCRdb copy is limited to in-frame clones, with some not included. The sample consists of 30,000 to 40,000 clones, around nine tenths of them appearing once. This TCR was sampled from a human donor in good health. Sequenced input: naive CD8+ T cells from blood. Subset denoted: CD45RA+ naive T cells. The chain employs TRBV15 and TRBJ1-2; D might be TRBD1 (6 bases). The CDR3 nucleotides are TGTGCCACCAGCAGAGACAGGGGCAAGGACTATGGCTACACCTTC. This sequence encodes CATSRDRGKDYGYTF.